This T cell receptor beta chain is from a study of beta chain bispecific antibodies for T cell cancers. About the research overall: Sequenced cells survived coculture with leukemia lines plus bispecific antibodies. Surface TRBV12 (TRBV12-3) was on Jurkat, TRBV5-5 on HPB-ALL. The study, taken as a whole, reports: The TRBV12-3 share of total TRBV signal fell 97% to 99% after anti-TRBV12 rather than anti-CD19 exposure. Normal T cells contributed less of the targeted TRBV signal than the leukemia cells did.

This clonotype occurred many times. The antigen remains unidentified. Expansion lasted 2 to 3 days, with either anti-CD3 antibody OKT3 or CD3/CD28 beads. Jurkat-T cell coculture with anti-TRBV12, compared with an anti-CD19 control. V trimming: 5 bases; J trimming: 5 bases; junction bases outside the gene matches: 9. The CDR3 spans 15 residues. CDR1 SGHTA and CDR2 FQGTGA come from the germline V gene. TCRdb reprocessed the 5' RACE reads via MiXCR and lists one record per CDR3 protein. The data contain tens of thousands of distinct CDR3 sequences, around 2% of them seen just once; the ten biggest clones take up roughly 5%.

The J gene is TRBJ2-1, the V gene TRBV7-3; 7 nucleotides align to TRBD2. This TCR was recovered from a human donor in good health. Some clones in this sample may be carry-over from other donors' samples. This specimen consisted of healthy donor T cells cultured with leukemia cells, obtained from a culture containing a bispecific antibody targeting TCR Vbeta12. The CDR3, as DNA: TGTGCCAGCAGCCCTCTAGGCGGGGGAGACAATGAGCAGTTCTTC. This translates into CASSPLGGGDNEQFF.